This is a list of T cell receptor beta chains from one sample in a study of response to subunit inactivated influenza vaccine. TCRdb recomputed calls from the RT-PCR reads with MiXCR, one row per CDR3 protein. The sample has over 150,000 distinct CDR3 sequences; roughly a tenth are singletons. This specimen consisted of CD8+ T cells sorted from PBMCs, obtained less than 30 months after vaccination. These TCRs come from a man aged 50 to 75 who received an inactivated influenza vaccine. Both conserved end residues are part of each CDR3. The D gene is left open where the match is weak. The listing skips clone size in some rows; elsewhere it reads once, few, many or a size class.

>TRBV25-1|.|TRBJ2-3|many
CASSSPAISTDTQYF
TGTGCCAGCAGTTCCCCCGCAATTAGCACAGATACGCAGTATTTT
>TRBV28|TRBD1|TRBJ1-1|.
CATAIGGEGTEAFF
TGTGCCACCGCGATAGGGGGCGAGGGCACTGAAGCTTTCTTT
>TRBV4-2|.|TRBJ2-7|few
CASSQEGDPSDEQYF
TGTGCCAGCAGCCAAGAAGGGGACCCGAGCGACGAGCAGTACTTC
>TRBV9|.|TRBJ2-7|.
CASSVGGSYYEQYF
TGTGCCAGCAGCGTAGGGGGATCCTACTACGAGCAGTACTTC
>TRBV4-3|.|TRBJ1-3|.
CASSQEKRAGGNTIYF
TGCGCCAGCAGCCAAGAAAAGCGGGCAGGGGGAAACACCATATATTTT
>TRBV2|TRBD2|TRBJ2-1|.
CARRIERGEQFF
TGTGCCCGCCGGATTGAGCGGGGTGAGCAGTTCTTC
>TRBV10-2|TRBD1|TRBJ1-5|few
CASQSGGLHNQPQHF
TGCGCCAGCCAGTCAGGGGGCCTTCACAATCAGCCCCAGCATTTT
>TRBV30|TRBD2|TRBJ2-2|.
CAWSGLAGGPPTGELFF
TGTGCCTGGAGTGGACTAGCGGGGGGGCCGCCCACCGGGGAGCTGTTTTTT
>TRBV4-1|.|TRBJ1-1|few
CASSQDHRNTEAFF
TGCGCCAGCAGCCAAGATCACAGGAACACTGAAGCTTTCTTT
>TRBV27|TRBD2|TRBJ2-1|.
CASSLGAGGRNEQFF
TGTGCCAGCAGCCTTGGAGCGGGAGGGAGAAATGAGCAGTTCTTC
>TRBV4-3|.|TRBJ2-3|few
CVSSLSWGTTDTQYF
TGCGTCAGCAGCCTTTCCTGGGGTACCACAGATACGCAGTATTTT
>TRBV29-1|.|TRBJ2-5|.
CSVEEWDRADETQYF
TGCAGCGTTGAAGAATGGGACCGGGCGGATGAGACCCAGTACTTC
>TRBV4-3|TRBD2|TRBJ2-2|.
CASSQDLFLAGRTGELFF
TGCGCCAGCAGCCAAGATCTGTTCTTAGCGGGTCGTACCGGGGAGCTGTTTTTT
>TRBV3-1|.|TRBJ1-3|.
CASSPLSVLSGNTIYF
TGTGCCAGCAGCCCCCTCAGCGTCCTCTCTGGAAACACCATATATTTT
>TRBV29-1|.|TRBJ2-1|few
CSVEAFGVKYNEQFF
TGCAGCGTTGAAGCGTTCGGGGTAAAATACAATGAGCAGTTCTTC
>TRBV6-2/TRBV6-3|.|TRBJ2-7|few
CASSYKEVYEQYF
TGTGCCAGCAGTTATAAGGAGGTCTACGAGCAGTACTTC
>TRBV30|.|TRBJ2-2|.
CAWSVSPGELFF
TGTGCCTGGAGTGTCTCCCCCGGGGAGCTGTTTTTT
>TRBV4-3|.|TRBJ1-1|few
CASSQFSQSALLEAFF
TGCGCCAGCAGCCAGTTCTCCCAGTCGGCCCTTCTTGAAGCTTTCTTT
>TRBV12-3/TRBV12-4|TRBD1|TRBJ2-5|.
CASSLGTGWQETQYF
TGTGCCAGCAGTTTAGGGACAGGGTGGCAAGAGACCCAGTACTTC
>TRBV4-1|TRBD1|TRBJ1-2|.
CASSQEGQGFGYTF
TGCGCCAGCAGCCAGGAAGGACAGGGGTTTGGCTACACCTTC
>TRBV11-3|TRBD1|TRBJ2-5|few
CASSTSRQGQNPSLGQETQYF
TGTGCCAGCAGCACCTCCCGACAGGGACAAAATCCTTCTCTCGGACAAGAGACCCAGTACTTC
>TRBV28|.|TRBJ2-7|few
CASSPPPQVIHEQYF
TGTGCCAGCAGTCCCCCGCCGCAGGTTATCCACGAGCAGTACTTC
>TRBV7-9|.|TRBJ2-2|.
CASTAGVNTGELFF
TGTGCCAGCACCGCGGGCGTCAACACCGGGGAGCTGTTTTTT
>TRBV7-9|.|TRBJ1-1|few
CASSPGGFNTEAFF
TGTGCCAGCAGCCCGGGAGGCTTCAACACTGAAGCTTTCTTT
>TRBV28|.|TRBJ1-5|.
CASSSVGNDYSNQPQHF
TGTGCCAGCAGTTCAGTTGGTAACGATTATAGCAATCAGCCCCAGCATTTT
>TRBV3-1|TRBD1|TRBJ2-7|few
CASATGQGVTYEQYF
TGTGCCAGCGCCACCGGACAGGGAGTTACCTACGAGCAGTACTTC
>TRBV29-1|.|TRBJ1-4|few
CSVVGEKLFF
TGCAGCGTTGTGGGCGAAAAACTGTTTTTT
>TRBV7-2|.|TRBJ1-2|.
CASSLVQGANYGYTF
TGTGCCAGCAGCTTAGTTCAGGGAGCCAACTATGGCTACACCTTC
>TRBV4-1|.|TRBJ2-2|many
CASSQVKTGNAGELFF
TGCGCCAGCAGCCAAGTAAAGACGGGGAACGCCGGGGAGCTGTTTTTT
>TRBV15|TRBD1|TRBJ2-7|once
CATSARWTGGFEQYF
TGTGCCACCAGCGCCCGCTGGACAGGGGGCTTCGAGCAGTACTTC
>TRBV9|.|TRBJ1-2|.
CASSVGPETGESYGYTF
TGTGCCAGCAGCGTAGGACCGGAGACAGGTGAATCCTATGGCTACACCTTC
>TRBV20-1|TRBD2|TRBJ2-1|.
CSASNGRGGYNEQFF
TGCAGTGCTAGTAATGGTCGGGGGGGCTACAATGAGCAGTTCTTC
>TRBV29-1|TRBD2|TRBJ2-7|few
CSAGSVAGAYEQYF
TGCAGCGCCGGGTCAGTAGCGGGAGCCTACGAGCAGTACTTC
>TRBV15|.|TRBJ2-3|few
CATSRVLGRTDTQYF
TGTGCCACCAGCAGAGTCCTGGGTCGCACAGATACGCAGTATTTT
>TRBV6-1|.|TRBJ2-3|few
CASSPDLNADTQYF
TGTGCCAGCAGTCCAGATCTGAATGCAGATACGCAGTATTTT
>TRBV29-1|.|TRBJ2-5|many
CSVSYPGPQETQYF
TGCAGCGTTTCCTACCCGGGACCCCAAGAGACCCAGTACTTC
>TRBV4-1|TRBD1|TRBJ2-7|.
CASSQRGQSPDEQYF
TGCGCCAGCAGCCAACGGGGACAGTCCCCCGACGAGCAGTACTTC
>TRBV4-1|TRBD1|TRBJ1-5|many
CASSQFRQGGTNQPQHF
TGCGCCAGCAGCCAATTTAGACAGGGAGGAACCAATCAGCCCCAGCATTTT
>TRBV20-1|TRBD2|TRBJ2-7|many
CSARLYTSVEQYF
TGCAGTGCTAGATTATACACTAGCGTCGAGCAGTACTTC
>TRBV6-2/TRBV6-3|.|TRBJ2-5|.
CASRPTGYQETQYF
TGTGCCAGCAGGCCCACAGGATACCAAGAGACCCAGTACTTC
>TRBV12-3/TRBV12-4|TRBD2|TRBJ2-5|many
CASSWTSGDPGTQYF
TGTGCCAGCAGCTGGACTAGCGGGGACCCTGGAACCCAGTACTTC
>TRBV11-1|.|TRBJ2-6|few
CASIDDGQGTLPASGANVLTF
TGTGCCAGCATCGATGATGGTCAGGGTACCCTCCCCGCCTCTGGGGCCAACGTCCTGACTTTC
>TRBV20-1|.|TRBJ1-1|many
CSACADTLPPMNTEAFF
TGCAGTGCGTGCGCGGACACCTTACCCCCGATGAACACTGAAGCTTTCTTT
>TRBV20-1|.|TRBJ1-2|many
CSARGRLGVSYGYTF
TGCAGTGCTAGAGGGAGGTTGGGTGTCAGCTATGGCTACACCTTC
>TRBV11-2|.|TRBJ2-1|.
CASTLGPHNEQFF
TGTGCCAGCACACTGGGTCCACACAATGAGCAGTTCTTC
>TRBV9|.|TRBJ2-2|.
CASSVERSEPNTGELFF
TGTGCCAGCAGCGTAGAGCGCAGCGAGCCGAACACCGGGGAGCTGTTTTTT